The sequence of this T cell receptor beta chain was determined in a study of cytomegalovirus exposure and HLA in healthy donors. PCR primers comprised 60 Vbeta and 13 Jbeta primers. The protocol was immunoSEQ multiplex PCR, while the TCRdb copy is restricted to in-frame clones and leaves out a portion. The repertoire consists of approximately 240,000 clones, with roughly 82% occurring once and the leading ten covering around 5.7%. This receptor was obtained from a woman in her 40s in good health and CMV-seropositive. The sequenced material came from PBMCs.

CDR3 amino acids: CASSLVSGLVIADTQYF. For the CDR3, the DNA is TGTGCCAGCAGCTTAGTGAGCGGACTAGTCATTGCAGATACGCAGTATTTT. V and J are TRBV7-6 and TRBJ2-3; 7 bases fit TRBD2. The CDR3 has 17 amino acids. The germline gives CDR1 SGHVS, CDR2 FNYEAQ. The V segment lost 1 base and the J segment 4 bases; nucleotides outside the gene matches: 11.